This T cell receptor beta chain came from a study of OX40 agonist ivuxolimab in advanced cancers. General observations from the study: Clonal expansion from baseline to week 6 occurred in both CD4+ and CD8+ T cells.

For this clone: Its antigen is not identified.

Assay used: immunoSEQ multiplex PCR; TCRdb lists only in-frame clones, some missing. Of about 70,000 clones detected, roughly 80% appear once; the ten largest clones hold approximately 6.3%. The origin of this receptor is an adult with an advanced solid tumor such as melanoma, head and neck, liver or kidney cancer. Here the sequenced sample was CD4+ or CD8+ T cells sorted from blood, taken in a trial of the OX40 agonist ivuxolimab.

CDR3 nucleotide sequence: TGTGCCAGCTCACCCCAGACTAGCTCCCAAGAGACCCAGTACTTC. It specifies CASSPQTSSQETQYF. The V and J genes are TRBV18 and TRBJ2-5; 7 nucleotides line up with TRBD2. The trim removed 3 bases at V and 1 base at J, leaving 5 bases unmatched. Germline CDR1 is KGHSH and CDR2 is LQKENI. The CDR3 totals 15 residues.